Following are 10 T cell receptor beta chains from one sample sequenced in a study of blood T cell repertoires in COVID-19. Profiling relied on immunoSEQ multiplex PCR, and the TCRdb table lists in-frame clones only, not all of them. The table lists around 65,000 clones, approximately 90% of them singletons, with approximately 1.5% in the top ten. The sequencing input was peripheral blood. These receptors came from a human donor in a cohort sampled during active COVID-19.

CDR3 DNA: TGTGCCAGCAACCTGGGACTAGCGGGAGGTGAGCAGTTCTTC. Protein product: CASNLGLAGGEQFF. The rearrangement uses TRBV5-6 and TRBJ2-1; 15 bases align to TRBD2. Germline V CDR1 and CDR2: SGHDT, YYEEEE. V lost 6 bases and J lost 9; bases outside the gene matches: 4. This CDR3 comprises 14 residues.

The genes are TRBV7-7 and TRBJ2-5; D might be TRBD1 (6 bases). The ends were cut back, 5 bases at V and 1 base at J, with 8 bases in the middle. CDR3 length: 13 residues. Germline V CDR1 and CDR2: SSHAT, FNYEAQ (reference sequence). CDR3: CASSRQAQETQYF. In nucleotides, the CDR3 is TGTGCCAGCAGCCGACAGGCCCAAGAGACCCAGTACTTC.

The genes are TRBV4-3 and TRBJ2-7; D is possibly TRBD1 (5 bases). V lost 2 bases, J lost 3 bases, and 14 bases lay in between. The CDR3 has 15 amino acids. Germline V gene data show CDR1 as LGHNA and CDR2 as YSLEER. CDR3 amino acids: CASSQTLTENYEQYF. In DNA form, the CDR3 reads TGCGCCAGCAGCCAAACCCTGACAGAGAACTACGAGCAGTACTTC.

CDR3 residues: CASRVGQYNEQFF. The CDR3 region has the DNA TGTGCCAGCAGGGTCGGACAGTACAATGAGCAGTTCTTC. The chain joins TRBV2 to TRBJ2-1; a possible D gene is TRBD1 (6 bases). With 6 bases removed from V and 4 bases from J, the gap between germline ends came to 10 bases. Germline-derived CDR1 and CDR2 are SNHLY and FYNNEI. CDR3 size: 13 residues.

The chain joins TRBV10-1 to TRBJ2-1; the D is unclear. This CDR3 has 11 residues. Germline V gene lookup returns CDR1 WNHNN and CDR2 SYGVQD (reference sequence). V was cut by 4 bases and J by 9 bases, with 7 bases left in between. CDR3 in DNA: TGCGCCAGCAGTGTTGGTAGTGAGCAGTTCTTC. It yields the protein CASSVGSEQFF.

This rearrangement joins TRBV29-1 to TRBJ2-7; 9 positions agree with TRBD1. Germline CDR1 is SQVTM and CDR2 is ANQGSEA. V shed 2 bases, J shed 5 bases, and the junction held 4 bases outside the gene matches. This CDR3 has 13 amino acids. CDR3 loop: CSVERGQGNEQYF. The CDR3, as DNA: TGCAGCGTTGAACGGGGACAGGGCAACGAGCAGTACTTC.

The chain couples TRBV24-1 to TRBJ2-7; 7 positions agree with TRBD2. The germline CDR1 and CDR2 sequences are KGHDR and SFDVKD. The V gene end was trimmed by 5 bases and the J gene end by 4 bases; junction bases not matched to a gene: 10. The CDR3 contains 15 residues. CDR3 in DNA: TGTGCCACCAGTGGACGGGGAGGGCCCCTGTACGAGCAGTACTTC. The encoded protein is CATSGRGGPLYEQYF.

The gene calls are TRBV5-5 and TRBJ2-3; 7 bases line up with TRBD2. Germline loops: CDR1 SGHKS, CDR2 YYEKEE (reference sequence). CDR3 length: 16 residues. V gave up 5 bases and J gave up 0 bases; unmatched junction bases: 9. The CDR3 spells CASRPVKRGSTDTQYF. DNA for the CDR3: TGTGCCAGCAGGCCTGTTAAGCGGGGTAGCACAGATACGCAGTATTTT.

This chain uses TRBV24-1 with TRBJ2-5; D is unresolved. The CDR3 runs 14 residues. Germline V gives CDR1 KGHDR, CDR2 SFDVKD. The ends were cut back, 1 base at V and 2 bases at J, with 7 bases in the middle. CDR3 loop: CATSDFRVQETQYF. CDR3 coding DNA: TGTGCCACCAGTGATTTTCGGGTGCAAGAGACCCAGTACTTC.

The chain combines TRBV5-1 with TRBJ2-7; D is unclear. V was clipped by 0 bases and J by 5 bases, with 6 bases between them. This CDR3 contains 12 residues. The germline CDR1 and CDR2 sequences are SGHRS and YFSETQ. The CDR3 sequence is CASSLGGHEQYF. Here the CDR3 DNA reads TGCGCCAGCAGCTTGGGTGGCCACGAGCAGTACTTC.